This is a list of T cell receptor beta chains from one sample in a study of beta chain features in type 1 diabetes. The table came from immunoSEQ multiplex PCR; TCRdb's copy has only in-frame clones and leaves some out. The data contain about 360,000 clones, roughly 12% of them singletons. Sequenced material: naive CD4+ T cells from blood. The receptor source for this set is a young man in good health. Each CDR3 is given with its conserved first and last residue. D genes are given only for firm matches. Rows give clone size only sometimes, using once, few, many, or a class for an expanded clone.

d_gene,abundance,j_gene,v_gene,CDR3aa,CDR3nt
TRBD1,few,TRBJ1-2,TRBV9,CASSSDRDAGYTF,TGTGCCAGCAGCTCCGACAGGGACGCTGGCTACACCTTC
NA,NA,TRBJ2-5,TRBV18,CASSPALGVGKTQYF,TGTGCCAGCTCACCGGCGCTCGGGGTCGGGAAGACCCAGTACTTC
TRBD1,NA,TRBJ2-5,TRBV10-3,CAISDGTGTETQYF,TGTGCCATCAGTGATGGGACAGGGACAGAGACCCAGTACTTC
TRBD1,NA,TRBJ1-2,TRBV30,CAWRLTGGSGGYTF,TGTGCCTGGAGACTGACAGGGGGCAGCGGTGGCTACACCTTC
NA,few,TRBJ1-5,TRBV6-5,CASSYSVNQPQHF,TGTGCCAGCAGTTACTCCGTCAATCAGCCCCAGCATTTT
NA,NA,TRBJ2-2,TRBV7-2,CASSPTGSGGELFF,TGTGCCAGCAGCCCGACAGGTTCTGGTGGGGAGCTGTTTTTT
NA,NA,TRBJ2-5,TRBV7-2,CASSPPSGTQYF,TGTGCCAGCAGCCCCCCCAGCGGGACCCAGTACTTC
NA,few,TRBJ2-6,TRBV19,CASNKNSGANVLTF,TGTGCCAGTAACAAAAACTCTGGGGCCAACGTCCTGACTTTC
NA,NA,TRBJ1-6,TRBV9,CASSVGKLSPLHF,TGTGCCAGCAGCGTAGGTAAACTTTCACCCCTCCACTTT
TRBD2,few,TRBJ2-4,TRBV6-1,CALAGEIAKNIQYF,TGTGCCCTTGCGGGGGAGATAGCCAAAAACATTCAGTACTTC
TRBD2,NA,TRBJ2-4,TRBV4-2,CASSHETSGDLKNIQYF,TGTGCCAGCAGCCATGAAACTAGCGGGGACTTGAAAAACATTCAGTACTTC
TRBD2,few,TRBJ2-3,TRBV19,CASSVAGTSGTDTQYF,TGTGCCAGTAGTGTCGCCGGGACTAGTGGCACAGATACGCAGTATTTT
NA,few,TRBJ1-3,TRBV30,CAWSVGVSGNTIYF,TGTGCCTGGAGTGTCGGAGTCTCTGGAAACACCATATATTTT
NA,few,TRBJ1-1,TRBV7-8,CASRETGQMNTEAFF,TGTGCCAGCAGAGAGACAGGTCAGATGAACACTGAAGCTTTCTTT
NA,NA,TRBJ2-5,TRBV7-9,CASSLLGVGETQYF,TGTGCCAGCAGCTTACTCGGGGTTGGGGAGACCCAGTACTTC
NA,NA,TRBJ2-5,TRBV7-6,CASSLGGTLQETQYF,TGTGCCAGCAGCTTAGGTGGGACTCTCCAAGAGACCCAGTACTTC
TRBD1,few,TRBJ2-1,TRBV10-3,CAVGQGENEQFF,TGTGCCGTCGGACAGGGGGAAAATGAGCAGTTCTTC
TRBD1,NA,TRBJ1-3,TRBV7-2,CASSWDRQNTIYF,TGTGCCAGCAGCTGGGACAGGCAAAACACCATATATTTT
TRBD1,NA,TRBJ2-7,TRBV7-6,CASSSLTGVHEQYF,TGTGCCAGCAGCTCATTGACAGGGGTTCACGAGCAGTACTTC
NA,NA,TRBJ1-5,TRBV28,CASSLAGGNQPQHF,TGTGCCAGCAGTTTAGCAGGGGGCAATCAGCCCCAGCATTTT
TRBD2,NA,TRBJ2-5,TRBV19,CASARLAEYQETQYF,TGTGCCAGTGCCCGCCTAGCGGAGTACCAAGAGACCCAGTACTTC
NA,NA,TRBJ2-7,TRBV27,CASRLGNSYEQYF,TGTGCCAGCAGACTAGGAAATTCCTACGAGCAGTACTTC
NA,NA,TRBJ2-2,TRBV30,CAWRGAVTGELFF,TGTGCCTGGAGAGGGGCGGTCACCGGGGAGCTGTTTTTT
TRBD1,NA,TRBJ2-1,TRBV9,CASSVADRGRNEQFF,TGTGCCAGCAGCGTAGCGGACAGGGGGCGCAATGAGCAGTTCTTC
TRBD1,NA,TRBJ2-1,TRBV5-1,CASSWRQGPYNEQFF,TGCGCCAGCAGCTGGAGACAGGGACCCTACAATGAGCAGTTCTTC
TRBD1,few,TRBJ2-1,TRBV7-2,CASSLGWTGHSGIHEQFF,TGTGCCAGCAGCTTAGGTTGGACAGGCCATAGTGGGATACATGAGCAGTTCTTC
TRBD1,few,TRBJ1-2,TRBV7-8,CASSPRTHRGDGYTF,TGTGCCAGCAGCCCTCGAACTCACAGGGGAGACGGCTACACCTTC
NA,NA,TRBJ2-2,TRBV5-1,CASTVGSGHTGELFF,TGCGCCAGCACAGTAGGTAGCGGACACACCGGGGAGCTGTTTTTT
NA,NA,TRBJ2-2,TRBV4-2,CASSQDLRGLALNPNTGELFF,TGTGCCAGCAGCCAAGATCTGCGGGGTCTGGCACTAAACCCGAACACCGGGGAGCTGTTTTTT
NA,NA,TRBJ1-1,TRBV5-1,CASSEAQGNTEAFF,TGCGCCAGCAGCGAAGCTCAGGGGAACACTGAAGCTTTCTTT
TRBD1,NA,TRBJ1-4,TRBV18,CASCLAGTVNEKLFF,TGTGCCAGCTGCCTGGCGGGGACAGTTAATGAAAAACTGTTTTTT
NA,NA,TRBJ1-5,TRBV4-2,CASSQGSGGNQPQHF,TGTGCCAGCAGCCAAGGGTCAGGGGGCAATCAGCCCCAGCATTTT
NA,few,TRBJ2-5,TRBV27,CASSLLWGETQYF,TGTGCCAGCAGTCTCCTATGGGGCGAGACCCAGTACTTC
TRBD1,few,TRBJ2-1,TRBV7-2,CASRFAGGAYEQFF,TGTGCCAGCAGATTTGCAGGGGGCGCGTATGAGCAGTTCTTC
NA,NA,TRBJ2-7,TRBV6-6,CASSYRRVGYEQYF,TGTGCCAGCAGTTACCGCAGGGTGGGCTACGAGCAGTACTTC
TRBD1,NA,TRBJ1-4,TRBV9,CASSVRGQGNEKLFF,TGTGCCAGCAGCGTGCGGGGACAGGGGAACGAAAAACTGTTTTTT
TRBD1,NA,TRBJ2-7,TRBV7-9,CASSLISGTGAYEQYF,TGTGCCAGCAGCTTGATATCCGGGACAGGGGCCTACGAGCAGTACTTC
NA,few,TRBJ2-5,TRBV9,CASSVWGRETQYF,TGTGCCAGCAGCGTCTGGGGGCGAGAGACCCAGTACTTC
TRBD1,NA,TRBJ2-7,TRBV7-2,CASSLEQGAYEQYF,TGTGCCAGCAGCTTAGAACAGGGGGCCTACGAGCAGTACTTC
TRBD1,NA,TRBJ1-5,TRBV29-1,CSVATGGGNQPQHF,TGCAGCGTCGCGACAGGGGGCGGCAATCAGCCCCAGCATTTT
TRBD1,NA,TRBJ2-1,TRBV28,CASRQGSSYNEQFF,TGTGCCAGCAGACAGGGGAGCTCCTACAATGAGCAGTTCTTC
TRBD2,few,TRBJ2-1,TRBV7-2,CASSPTSVSYNEQFF,TGTGCCAGCAGCCCGACTAGCGTGTCCTACAATGAGCAGTTCTTC
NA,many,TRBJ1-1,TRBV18,CASSLDLNTEAFF,TGTGCCAGCTCTCTAGACTTGAACACTGAAGCTTTCTTT
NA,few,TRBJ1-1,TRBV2,CASSPMAGVMNTEAFF,TGTGCCAGCAGTCCTATGGCAGGGGTAATGAACACTGAAGCTTTCTTT
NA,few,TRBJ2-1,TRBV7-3,CASSFLGGDGNEQFF,TGTGCCAGCAGCTTCCTCGGAGGCGATGGAAATGAGCAGTTCTTC
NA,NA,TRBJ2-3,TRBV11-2,CASSSLWKGQLYKADTQYF,TGTGCCAGCAGCTCCCTCTGGAAGGGGCAACTCTATAAGGCAGATACGCAGTATTTT
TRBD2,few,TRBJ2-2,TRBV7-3,CASSLAGPNTGELFF,TGTGCCAGCAGCCTAGCGGGACCGAACACCGGGGAGCTGTTTTTT
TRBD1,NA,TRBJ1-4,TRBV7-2,CASSFGTAEEKLFF,TGTGCCAGCAGCTTCGGGACAGCCGAGGAAAAACTGTTTTTT
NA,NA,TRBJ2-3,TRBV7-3,CASSLNAGTDTQYF,TGTGCCAGCAGCTTAAATGCGGGCACAGATACGCAGTATTTT
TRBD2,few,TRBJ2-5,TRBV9,CASSVGQREQETQYF,TGTGCCAGCAGCGTAGGTCAGCGGGAGCAAGAGACCCAGTACTTC
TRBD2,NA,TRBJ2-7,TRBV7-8,CASSLSGGRAGEQYF,TGTGCCAGCAGCTTAAGCGGCGGGAGGGCCGGCGAGCAGTACTTC
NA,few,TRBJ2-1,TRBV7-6,CASSLAQYNEQFF,TGTGCCAGCAGCTTAGCACAGTACAATGAGCAGTTCTTC
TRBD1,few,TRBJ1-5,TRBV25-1,CASSGQGEAQPQHF,TGTGCCAGCAGTGGACAGGGCGAGGCTCAGCCCCAGCATTTT
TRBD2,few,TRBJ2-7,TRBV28,CASSFAGGHEQYF,TGTGCCAGCAGTTTCGCGGGGGGCCACGAGCAGTACTTC
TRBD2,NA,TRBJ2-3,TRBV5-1,CASSLDPFTSGGTDTQYF,TGCGCCAGCAGCTTGGACCCTTTTACTAGCGGGGGCACAGATACGCAGTATTTT
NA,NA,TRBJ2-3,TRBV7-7,CASSLGLALGGDTQYF,TGTGCCAGCAGCTTAGGACTAGCCCTAGGGGGAGATACGCAGTATTTT
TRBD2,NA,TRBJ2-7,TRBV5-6,CASSSRLAGVLHEQYF,TGTGCCAGCAGCTCAAGACTAGCGGGGGTTCTCCACGAGCAGTACTTC
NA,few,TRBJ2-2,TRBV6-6,CASKWWGTSTGELFF,TGTGCCAGCAAGTGGTGGGGGACTTCCACCGGGGAGCTGTTTTTT
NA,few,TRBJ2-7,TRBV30,CAWQVSYEQYF,TGTGCCTGGCAGGTCTCCTACGAGCAGTACTTC